This is a list of T cell receptor beta chains from one sample in a study of cytomegalovirus exposure and HLA in healthy donors. Libraries were prepared by immunoSEQ multiplex PCR; TCRdb keeps only in-frame clonotypes and omits some of them. The sample records 75,000 to 100,000 clones, over 75% being singletons. Sequencing was done on a sample of PBMCs. The receptors were gathered from a man in his forties in good health and CMV-seropositive. Each CDR3 is given with its conserved first and last residue. D genes are given only for firm matches.

d_call: TRBD1; v_call: TRBV5-4; j_call: TRBJ1-2; cdr3_aa: CASSIQRGQGDGGYTF
d_call: TRBD1; v_call: TRBV28; j_call: TRBJ1-6; cdr3_aa: CASSSPDRANSPLHF
d_call: NA; v_call: TRBV28; j_call: TRBJ2-2; cdr3_aa: CASSFPWNTGELFF
d_call: TRBD2; v_call: TRBV27; j_call: TRBJ2-1; cdr3_aa: CASGLAGDNRKNEQFF
d_call: NA; v_call: TRBV4-1; j_call: TRBJ1-1; cdr3_aa: CASSQFRNTEAFF
d_call: NA; v_call: TRBV28; j_call: TRBJ2-7; cdr3_aa: CASSLGGTSYEQYF
d_call: NA; v_call: TRBV30; j_call: TRBJ1-5; cdr3_aa: CAWSTDLSNQPQHF
d_call: TRBD1; v_call: TRBV10-3; j_call: TRBJ1-3; cdr3_aa: CAISTGTGIWHNGNTIYF
d_call: NA; v_call: TRBV6-1; j_call: TRBJ1-1; cdr3_aa: CASSEIGGGTEAFF
d_call: NA; v_call: TRBV18; j_call: TRBJ2-5; cdr3_aa: CASSPSLSTGAGETQYF
d_call: TRBD1; v_call: TRBV5-4; j_call: TRBJ1-4; cdr3_aa: CASSLGQGGLANEKLFF
d_call: NA; v_call: TRBV7-9; j_call: TRBJ1-1; cdr3_aa: CASSPRQLNTEAFF
d_call: TRBD2; v_call: TRBV7-4; j_call: TRBJ2-6; cdr3_aa: CASSPPGLAGGLVGANGLTF
d_call: TRBD2; v_call: TRBV27; j_call: TRBJ2-1; cdr3_aa: CASSKTSGRAHEQFF
d_call: NA; v_call: TRBV18; j_call: TRBJ1-5; cdr3_aa: CASSPQGGGNQPQHF
d_call: TRBD1; v_call: TRBV7-8; j_call: TRBJ2-7; cdr3_aa: CASSSAGTEGQQYF
d_call: TRBD1; v_call: TRBV4-1; j_call: TRBJ1-5; cdr3_aa: CASSPQDRYQPQHF
d_call: NA; v_call: TRBV7-3; j_call: TRBJ1-1; cdr3_aa: CASSLTGSPNTEAFF
d_call: TRBD2; v_call: TRBV5-1; j_call: TRBJ2-7; cdr3_aa: CASSLGSREGNDEQYF
d_call: NA; v_call: TRBV5-8; j_call: TRBJ2-1; cdr3_aa: CASSRGTASYNEQFF
d_call: TRBD1; v_call: TRBV5-1; j_call: TRBJ2-1; cdr3_aa: CASSLAQGFYNEQFF